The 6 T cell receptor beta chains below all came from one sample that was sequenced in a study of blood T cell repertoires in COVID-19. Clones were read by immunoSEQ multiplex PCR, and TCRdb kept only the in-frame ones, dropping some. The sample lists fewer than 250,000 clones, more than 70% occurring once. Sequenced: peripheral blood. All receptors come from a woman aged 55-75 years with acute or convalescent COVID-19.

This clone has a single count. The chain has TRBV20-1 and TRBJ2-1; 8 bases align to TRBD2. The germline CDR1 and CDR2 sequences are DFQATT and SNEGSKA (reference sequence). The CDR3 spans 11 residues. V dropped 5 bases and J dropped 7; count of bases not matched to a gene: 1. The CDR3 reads CSAGTRNEQFF. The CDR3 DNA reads TGCAGTGCTGGGACTAGAAATGAGCAGTTCTTC.

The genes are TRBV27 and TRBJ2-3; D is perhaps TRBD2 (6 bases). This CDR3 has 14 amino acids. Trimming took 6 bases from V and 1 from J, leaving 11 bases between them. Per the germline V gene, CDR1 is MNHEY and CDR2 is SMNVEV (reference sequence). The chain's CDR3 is CASSWGEGTDTQYF. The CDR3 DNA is TGTGCCAGCAGCTGGGGGGAAGGCACAGATACGCAGTATTTT.

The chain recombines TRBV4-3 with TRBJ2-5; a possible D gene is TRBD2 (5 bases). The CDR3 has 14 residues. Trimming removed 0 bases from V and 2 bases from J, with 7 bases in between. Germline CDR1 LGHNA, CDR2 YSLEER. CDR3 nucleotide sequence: TGCGCCAGCAGCCAAGATTGGGAGCAAGAGACCCAGTACTTC. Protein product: CASSQDWEQETQYF.

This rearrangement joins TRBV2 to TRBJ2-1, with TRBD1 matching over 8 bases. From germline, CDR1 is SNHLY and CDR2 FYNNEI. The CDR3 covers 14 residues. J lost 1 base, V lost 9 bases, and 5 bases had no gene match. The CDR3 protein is CARKRDRSYNEQFF. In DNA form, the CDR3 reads TGTGCCAGAAAGAGGGACAGGTCCTACAATGAGCAGTTCTTC.

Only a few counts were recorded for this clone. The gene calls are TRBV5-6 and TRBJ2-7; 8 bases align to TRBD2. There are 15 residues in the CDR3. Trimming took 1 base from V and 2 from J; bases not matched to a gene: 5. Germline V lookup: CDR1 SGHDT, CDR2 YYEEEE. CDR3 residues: CASSLRTSGPYEQYF. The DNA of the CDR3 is TGTGCCAGCAGCTTGCGAACTAGCGGCCCCTACGAGCAGTACTTC.

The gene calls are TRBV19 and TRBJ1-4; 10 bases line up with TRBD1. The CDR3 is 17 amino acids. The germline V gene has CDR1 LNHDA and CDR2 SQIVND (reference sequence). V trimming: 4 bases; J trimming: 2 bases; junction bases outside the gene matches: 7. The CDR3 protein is CASSRQGARWTNEKLFF. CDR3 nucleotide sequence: TGTGCCAGTAGTAGACAGGGGGCGCGTTGGACTAATGAAAAACTGTTTTTT.